This TCR beta chain was observed in a study of glioma-infiltrating T cells after dendritic cell vaccination. The study, taken as a whole, reports: The cohort had few patients with full blood and tumor sets.

Time point noted: after dendritic cell vaccination, including at tumor progression/relapse. Primers: 60 V beta forward and 13 J beta reverse. Produced via immunoSEQ multiplex PCR; TCRdb's table is partial and in-frame only. The sample carries 100,000 or so clones, around 87% recorded once. The CDR3 is made up of 15 amino acids. With V trimmed by 4 bases and J by 4 bases, 6 bases remained unmatched. Germline assignment: CDR1 SGHDN and CDR2 FVKESK. To note about this clone: The antigen remains undetermined.

This TCR was sampled from a human donor with glioblastoma. J is TRBJ2-1 and V is TRBV14, with 8 bases matching TRBD2. The specimen comprised blood, sampled after dendritic cell vaccination. The CDR3, as DNA: TGTGCCAGCAGCCCCCGGGGGGGCCGGTACAATGAGCAGTTCTTC. Its translation: CASSPRGGRYNEQFF.